This paragraph covers one T cell receptor beta chain sequence. This clone's antigen is unknown. Within one base of it there is no much larger clone, and no base qualities were kept. This entry belongs to a study of blood T cell repertoires in COVID-19 (dated by TCRdb to about 2020). As for the study more broadly: Collaborator samples came from the United States, Italy and Spain and covered acute and convalescent phases of COVID-19. The repertoires were released in a freely available public database meant as a resource for research on the immune response to SARS-CoV-2. Nearly every sample came with metadata listing a de-identified subject ID, COVID-19 status, age in years and sex. The prospective study material was composed of cDNA or gDNA derived from T cells, B-cell-depleted T cells, or PBMCs. HLA class I and class II types, where available, came from metadata supplied by the sample provider rather than from assay-based typing. The samples were drawn from the first 160 participants of the ongoing ImmuneRACE study and from some 1,300 subjects provided by 6 global collaborators. Deeply sampled blood TCRbeta repertoires from subjects exposed to, actively infected with, or recovered from COVID-19 were included in the dataset. Study-wide conclusions, independent of this receptor: Clinical and demographic metadata were provided uncurated, with the amount varying by source and participant.

For this chain, trimming is 0 bases at the V end and 4 bases at the J end, and the number of junction bases without a gene match is 5. The CDR3 runs 15 residues from the cysteine to the phenylalanine. Only CDR3 DNA remains: 45 bases, in frame from the first base. Taken from the germline V gene, the CDR1 and CDR2 loops are LGHNA and YSLEER. Participants in the prospective study were enrolled through a virtual design, were aged about 18 to 100 years, and lived in 24 United States geographic areas. To assign participants to cohorts, the prospective study relied on clinical history that participants themselves reported in a screening survey and a study questionnaire. Mobile phlebotomists in the prospective study collected whole blood, serum and a nasopharyngeal or oropharyngeal swab from every participant. Participants in the prospective study had the option to provide additional blood draws and questionnaires over an approximately 2-month period. Blood samples from the prospective study were shipped frozen or at room temperature prior to DNA extraction.

The immunoSEQ Assay, a bias-controlled multiplex PCR, was used to amplify TCRbeta CDR3 regions from genomic DNA. The authors processed their data as follows. The number of nucleated cells in each sample was estimated from the amplification of reference gene primers within the assay. To quantify the absolute abundance of each unique TCRbeta CDR3 rearrangement, sequence reads were collapsed and filtered. For each sample, productive Simpson clonality was calculated as the square root of Simpson's diversity index across productive rearrangements. Held by TCRdb, this immuneACCESS table contains in-frame sequences only and omits some clones. Under half of the omission traces to an unresolved V gene where checked; the cause of the rest is unknown. V and J calls and clone size come straight from that table; D and trimming were deduced from the DNA. The sample contains some 290,000 clones, more than 75% of them found a single time. The top ten clones comprise 2.3% of the sample.

The chain is encoded by TRBV4-3 joined to TRBJ2-7; 8 middle bases align to TRBD2. The sequencing input was PBMCs or T cells enriched from blood (not recorded which). The receptor was derived from a woman in her 40s with acute COVID-19. The DNA is TGCGCCAGCAGCCAAGATAGGTCTAGCGGGTACGAGCAGTACTTC. Translated, it gives CASSQDRSSGYEQYF.